Below, one TCR beta chain is given with its context. This specimen comes from a study of OX40 agonist ivuxolimab in advanced cancers. CDR1 is SGHNT, CDR2 YYREEE, per germline (reference sequence). The V and J ends lost 4 bases and 0 bases respectively, with 16 bases between them. This CDR3 comprises 17 residues. Repertoires were generated with immunoSEQ multiplex PCR, while TCRdb's copy carries only in-frame clones and drops some. The sample records around 72,000 clones, 86% being singletons. Specimen: CD4+ or CD8+ T cells sorted from blood, collected in a trial of the OX40 agonist ivuxolimab. The sequence derives from an adult with an advanced solid tumor such as melanoma, head and neck, liver or kidney cancer. J is TRBJ2-2 and V is TRBV5-4; D is perhaps TRBD1 (6 bases). CDR3 in amino acids: CASSPRVGTPNTGELFF. CDR3 bases: TGTGCCAGCAGCCCAAGGGTGGGGACACCGAACACCGGGGAGCTGTTTTTT.